These T cell receptor beta chains were read from a single sample in a study of identical twins. TCRdb re-analysed the 5' RACE reads in MiXCR, keeping a single row per CDR3 protein. The repertoire holds approximately 210,000 distinct CDR3 sequences, over 8% seen once, with 5.1% in the top ten. Sequencing was performed on memory (CD45RO+) T cells sorted from blood. These receptor sequences come from a woman between 18 and 29 years old in good health. CDR3s include the opening cysteine and the closing phenylalanine or tryptophan. The order of the fields is J gene, clone size, V gene, D gene, CDR3 DNA, CDR3 protein. The D gene is left open where the match is weak. Part of the rows lack a size; the others show once, few, many or a class for expanded clones.

TRBJ2-3 | . | TRBV7-9 | TRBD2 | TGTGCCAGCAGCCGACTAGCGGGAGTCAGGACGCAGTATTTT | CASSRLAGVRTQYF
TRBJ2-2 | few | TRBV5-5 | . | TGTGCCAGCAGCTTGGCCGCTGGGGCCGGGGAGCTGTTTTTT | CASSLAAGAGELFF
TRBJ2-1 | . | TRBV20-1 | TRBD2 | TGCAGTGCTATCGTAGCGGGGATTTTGTACTACAATGAGCAGTTCTTC | CSAIVAGILYYNEQFF
TRBJ2-7 | . | TRBV12-3/TRBV12-4 | TRBD2 | TGTGCCAGCAAAGTTTATGGCGGGGGAACGTACTTC | CASKVYGGGTYF
TRBJ1-6 | many | TRBV12-3/TRBV12-4 | . | TGTGCCAGCAGGGCCCAGGGAGCAGGTTCACCCCTCCACTTT | CASRAQGAGSPLHF
TRBJ2-3 | few | TRBV20-1 | . | TGCAGTGCTAGTTCGTTGGGAGATACGCAGTATTTT | CSASSLGDTQYF
TRBJ2-5 | . | TRBV18 | . | TGTGCCAGCTCACCATCCGGGACGACCGGCCCGACCCAGTACTTC | CASSPSGTTGPTQYF
TRBJ2-1 | many | TRBV6-2/TRBV6-3 | TRBD2 | TGTGCCAGCAGTTTCTTTAGCGGGAGTACCCATGAGCAGTTCTTC | CASSFFSGSTHEQFF
TRBJ2-3 | many | TRBV5-1 | TRBD2 | TGCGCCAGCGGACTAGACCGGTTCACAGATACGCAGTATTTT | CASGLDRFTDTQYF
TRBJ1-2 | few | TRBV27 | . | TGTGCCAGCAGTTCCTTCCCCCCGGGGCGTGGCTACACCTTC | CASSSFPPGRGYTF
TRBJ2-3 | . | TRBV7-2 | . | TGTGCCAGCAGCGTACTGCCGGGACACCGCACAGATACGCAGTATTTT | CASSVLPGHRTDTQYF
TRBJ2-5 | few | TRBV3-1 | . | TGTGCCAGCAGCCAAGCGGGTGCGGAGACCCAGTACTTC | CASSQAGAETQYF
TRBJ2-4 | . | TRBV3-1 | . | TGTGCCAGCAGCCCGAGGTTTCCCAAAAACATTCAGTACTTC | CASSPRFPKNIQYF
TRBJ2-3 | . | TRBV9 | . | TGTGCCAGCAGCCCGATGCCGGGACGCACAGATACGCAGTATTTT | CASSPMPGRTDTQYF
TRBJ2-6 | . | TRBV2 | . | TGTGCCAGCAGAGTCAGTGACTCTGGGGCCAACGTCCTGACTTTC | CASRVSDSGANVLTF
TRBJ2-5 | many | TRBV12-3/TRBV12-4 | . | TGTGCCAGCAGTTCTACCTTAAAAGGACTCTTTCAAGAGACCCAGTACTTC | CASSSTLKGLFQETQYF
TRBJ2-7 | . | TRBV6-2/TRBV6-3 | . | TGTGCCAGCAGCCGACCGCAAAAAAGCTCCTACGAGCAGTACTTC | CASSRPQKSSYEQYF
TRBJ2-5 | many | TRBV7-7 | . | TGTGCTAGCAGCTTATTAAGCCCCTCGTTCGAGGGGGGATGGCCGACCCAGTACTTC | CASSLLSPSFEGGWPTQYF
TRBJ2-2 | many | TRBV20-1 | . | TGCAGTGCGCCAGAGAGTAGCGGAACCGGGGAGCTGTTTTTT | CSAPESSGTGELFF
TRBJ2-5 | . | TRBV15 | . | TGTGCCACCAGCAGAGAGGCGGGGCAAGAGACCCAGTACTTC | CATSREAGQETQYF
TRBJ2-1 | few | TRBV4-3 | . | TGCGCCAGCAGCCAAAGGGTATTATGGGGTGAGCAGTTCTTC | CASSQRVLWGEQFF
TRBJ1-1 | . | TRBV21-1 | . | TGTGCCAGCATAGCGTGGACTGAAGCTTTCTTT | CASIAWTEAFF
TRBJ2-3 | . | TRBV5-1 | . | TGCGCCAGCAGCCCCAGGCCCGAACCCGATACGCAGTATTTT | CASSPRPEPDTQYF
TRBJ2-7 | . | TRBV4-3 | . | TGCGCCAGCAGCCAAGTTCGGGGGATGGAGCAGTACTTC | CASSQVRGMEQYF
TRBJ2-7 | . | TRBV20-1 | TRBD2 | TGCAGTGCTAGAGACCCAGCGGGGGGGAATCTCTACGAGCAGTACTTC | CSARDPAGGNLYEQYF
TRBJ1-2 | . | TRBV20-1 | . | TGCAGTGCAGAAGAGCAGGGGTTAGATGGCTACACCTTC | CSAEEQGLDGYTF
TRBJ2-1 | few | TRBV7-9 | TRBD2 | TGTGCCAGCAAAGAGACTAGCGGGACAAATGAGCAGTTCTTC | CASKETSGTNEQFF
TRBJ2-4 | many | TRBV27 | . | TGTGCCAGCAGTTATCAGGATCCGACCTTTCACCGCGGTGGGCTAGCCAAAAACATTCAGTACTTC | CASSYQDPTFHRGGLAKNIQYF
TRBJ2-3 | . | TRBV4-3 | TRBD2 | TGCGCCAGCAGCCAAGAAGGGGCCATAGCGGGAGCACCCACAGATACGCAGTATTTT | CASSQEGAIAGAPTDTQYF
TRBJ1-3 | . | TRBV4-2 | . | TGTGCCAGCAGCCCCTTGAGAACTGGAAACACCATATATTTT | CASSPLRTGNTIYF